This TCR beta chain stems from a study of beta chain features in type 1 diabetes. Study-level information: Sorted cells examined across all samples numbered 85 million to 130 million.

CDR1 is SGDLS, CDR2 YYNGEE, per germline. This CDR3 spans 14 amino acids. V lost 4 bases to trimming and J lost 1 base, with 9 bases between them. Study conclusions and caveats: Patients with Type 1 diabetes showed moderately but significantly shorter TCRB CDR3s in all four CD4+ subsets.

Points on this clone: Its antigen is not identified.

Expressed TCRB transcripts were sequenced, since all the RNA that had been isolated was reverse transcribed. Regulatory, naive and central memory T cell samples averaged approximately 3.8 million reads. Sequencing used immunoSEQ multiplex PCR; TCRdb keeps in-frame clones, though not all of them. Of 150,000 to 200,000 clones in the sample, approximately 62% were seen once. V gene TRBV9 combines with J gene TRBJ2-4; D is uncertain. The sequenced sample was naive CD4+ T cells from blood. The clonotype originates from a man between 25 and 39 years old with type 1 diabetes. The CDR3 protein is CASSQGTAKNIQYF. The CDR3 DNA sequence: TGTGCCAGCAGCCAAGGCACGGCCAAAAACATTCAGTACTTC.